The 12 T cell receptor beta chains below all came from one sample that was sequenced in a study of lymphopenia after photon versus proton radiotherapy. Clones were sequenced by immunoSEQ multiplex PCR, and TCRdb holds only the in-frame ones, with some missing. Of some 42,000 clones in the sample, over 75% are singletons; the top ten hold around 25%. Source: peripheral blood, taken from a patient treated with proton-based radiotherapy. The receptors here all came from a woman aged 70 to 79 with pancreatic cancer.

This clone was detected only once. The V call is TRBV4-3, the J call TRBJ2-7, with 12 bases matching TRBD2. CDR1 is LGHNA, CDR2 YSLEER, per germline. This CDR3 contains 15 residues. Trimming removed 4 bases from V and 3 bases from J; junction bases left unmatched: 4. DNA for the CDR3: TGCGCCAGCAGCCCTCTAGCGGGAGGGCTCTACGAGCAGTACTTC. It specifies CASSPLAGGLYEQYF.

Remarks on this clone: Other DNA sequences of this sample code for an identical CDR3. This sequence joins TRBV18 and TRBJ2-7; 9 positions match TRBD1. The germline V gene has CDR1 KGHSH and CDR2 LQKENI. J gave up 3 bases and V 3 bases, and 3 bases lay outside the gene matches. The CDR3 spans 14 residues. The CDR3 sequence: CASSPRQGVYEQYF. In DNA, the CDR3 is TGTGCCAGCTCACCGAGACAGGGGGTCTACGAGCAGTACTTC.

CDR3 sequence (DNA): TGTGCCATCAGTGAGGCACCGGGACAGGGGGTTTACGAGCAGTACTTC. It codes for CAISEAPGQGVYEQYF. The chain joins TRBV10-3 to TRBJ2-7, with 11 nucleotides matching TRBD1. With 2 bases clipped from V and 4 bases from J, the junction kept 7 bases outside the gene matches. The CDR3 is made up of 16 amino acids. CDR1 and CDR2 (germline): ENHRY, SYGVKD.

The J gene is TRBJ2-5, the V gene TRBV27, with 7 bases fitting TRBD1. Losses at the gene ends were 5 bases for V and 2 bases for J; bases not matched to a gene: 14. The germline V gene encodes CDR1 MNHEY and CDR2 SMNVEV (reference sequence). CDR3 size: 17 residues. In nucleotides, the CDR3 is TGTGCCAGCAGTGAGGGGCGGCAGGGGGTCTCTCAAGAGACCCAGTACTTC. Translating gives CASSEGRQGVSQETQYF.

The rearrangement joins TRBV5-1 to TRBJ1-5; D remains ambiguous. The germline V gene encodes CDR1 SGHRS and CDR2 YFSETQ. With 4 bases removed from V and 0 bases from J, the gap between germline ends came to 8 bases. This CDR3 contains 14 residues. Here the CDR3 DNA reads TGCGCCAGCAGCCAGGATTCTAGCAATCAGCCCCAGCATTTT. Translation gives CASSQDSSNQPQHF.

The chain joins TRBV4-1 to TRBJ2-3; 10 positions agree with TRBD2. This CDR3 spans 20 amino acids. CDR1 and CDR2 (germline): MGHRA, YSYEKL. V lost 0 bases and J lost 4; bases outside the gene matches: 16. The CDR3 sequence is CASSQDPSPFLAGGSDTQYF. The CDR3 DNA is TGCGCCAGCAGCCAAGACCCCTCCCCTTTTTTAGCGGGAGGTTCAGATACGCAGTATTTT.

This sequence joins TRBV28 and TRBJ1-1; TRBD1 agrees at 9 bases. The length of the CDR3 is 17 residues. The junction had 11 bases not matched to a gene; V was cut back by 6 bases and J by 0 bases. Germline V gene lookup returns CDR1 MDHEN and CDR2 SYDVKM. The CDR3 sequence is CASSPPGQGFMNTEAFF. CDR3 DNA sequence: TGTGCCAGCAGCCCCCCGGGACAGGGTTTCATGAACACTGAAGCTTTCTTT.

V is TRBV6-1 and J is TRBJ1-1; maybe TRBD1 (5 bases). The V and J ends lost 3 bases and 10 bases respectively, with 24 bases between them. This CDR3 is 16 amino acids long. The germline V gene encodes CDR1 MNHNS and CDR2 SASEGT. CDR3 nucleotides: TGTGCCAGCAGTGACATTTCGACAGAGTCCGGGTTTGTAGCTTTCTTT. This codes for CASSDISTESGFVAFF.

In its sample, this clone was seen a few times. The CDR3 region is CASSTWENTEAFF. In DNA form, the CDR3 reads TGTGCCAGTAGTACCTGGGAGAACACTGAAGCTTTCTTT. The rearrangement uses TRBV19 and TRBJ1-1; no firm D call. In germline, CDR1 is LNHDA, CDR2 SQIVND (reference sequence). The CDR3 length is 13 residues. V lost 4 bases, J lost 1 base, and 7 bases lay in between. Using reference TRBV19 and TRBJ1-1 for the parts outside the CDR3, the full variable domain is DGGITQSPKYLFRKEGQNVTLSCEQNLNHDAMYWYRQDPGQGLRLIYYSQIVNDFQKGDIAEGYSVSREKKESFPLTVTSAQKNPTAFYLCASSTWENTEAFFGQGTRLTVV.

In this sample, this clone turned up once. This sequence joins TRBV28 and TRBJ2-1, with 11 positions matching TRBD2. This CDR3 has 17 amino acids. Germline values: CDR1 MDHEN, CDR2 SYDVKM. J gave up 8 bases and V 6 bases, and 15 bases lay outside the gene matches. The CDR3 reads CASRSRFSGRAFYEQFF. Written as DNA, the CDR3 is TGTGCCAGCAGAAGCAGGTTTAGCGGGAGGGCCTTCTATGAGCAGTTCTTC.

This chain's CDR3 is CAISESVGGDTQYF. CDR3 DNA: TGTGCCATCAGTGAGTCTGTAGGGGGGGATACGCAGTATTTT. This chain connects TRBV10-3 to TRBJ2-3; D is tentatively TRBD1 or TRBD2 (6 bases each). The CDR3 contains 14 residues. V was trimmed by 0 bases and J by 6 bases, leaving 10 bases between them. Germline lookup yields CDR1 ENHRY and CDR2 SYGVKD.

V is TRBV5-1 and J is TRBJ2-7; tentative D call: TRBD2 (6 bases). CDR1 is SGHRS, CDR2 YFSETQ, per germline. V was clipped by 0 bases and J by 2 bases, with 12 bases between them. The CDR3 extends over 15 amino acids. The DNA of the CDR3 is TGCGCCAGCAGCTTGGTTGGCGGGGCCACCTACGAGCAGTACTTC. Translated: CASSLVGGATYEQYF.